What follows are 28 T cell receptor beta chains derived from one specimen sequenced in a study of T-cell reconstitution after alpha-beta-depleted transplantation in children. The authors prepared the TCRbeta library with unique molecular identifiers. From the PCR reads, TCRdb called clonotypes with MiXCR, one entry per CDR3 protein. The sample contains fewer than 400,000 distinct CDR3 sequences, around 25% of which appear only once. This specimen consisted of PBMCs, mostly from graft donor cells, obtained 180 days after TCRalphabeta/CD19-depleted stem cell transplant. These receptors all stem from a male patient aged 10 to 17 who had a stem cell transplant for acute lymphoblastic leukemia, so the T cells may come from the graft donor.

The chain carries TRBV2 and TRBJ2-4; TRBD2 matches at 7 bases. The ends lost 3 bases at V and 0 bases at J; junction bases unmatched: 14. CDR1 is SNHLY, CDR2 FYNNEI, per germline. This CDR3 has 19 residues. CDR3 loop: CASSERGLVGGGAKNIQYF. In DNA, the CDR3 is TGTGCCAGCAGTGAGAGAGGACTAGTTGGTGGGGGAGCCAAAAACATTCAGTACTTC.

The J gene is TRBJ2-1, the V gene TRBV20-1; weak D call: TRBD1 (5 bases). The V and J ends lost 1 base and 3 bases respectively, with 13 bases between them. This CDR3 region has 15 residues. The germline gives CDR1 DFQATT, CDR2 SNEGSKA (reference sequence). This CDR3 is CSARVGAALYNEQFF. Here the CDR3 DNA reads TGCAGTGCTAGAGTAGGGGCGGCCCTCTACAATGAGCAGTTCTTC.

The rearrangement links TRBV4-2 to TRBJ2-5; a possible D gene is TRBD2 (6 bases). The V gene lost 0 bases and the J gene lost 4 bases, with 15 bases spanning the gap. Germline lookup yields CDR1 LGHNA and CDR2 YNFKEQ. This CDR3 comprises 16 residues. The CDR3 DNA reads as TGTGCCAGCAGCCAAGATCGTGCAGGGAGGACAGAGACCCAGTACTTC. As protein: CASSQDRAGRTETQYF.

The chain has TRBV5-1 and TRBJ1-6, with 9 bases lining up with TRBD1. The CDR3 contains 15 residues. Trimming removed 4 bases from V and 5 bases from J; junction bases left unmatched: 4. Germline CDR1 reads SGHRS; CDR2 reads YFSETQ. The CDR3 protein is CASSQWTGDNSPLHF. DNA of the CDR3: TGCGCCAGCAGCCAATGGACAGGGGATAATTCACCCCTCCACTTT. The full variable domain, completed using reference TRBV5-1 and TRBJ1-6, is KAGVTQTPRYLIKTRGQQVTLSCSPISGHRSVSWYQQTPGQGLQFLFEYFSETQRNKGNFPGRFSGRQFSNSRSEMNVSTLELGDSALYLCASSQWTGDNSPLHFGNGTRLTVT.

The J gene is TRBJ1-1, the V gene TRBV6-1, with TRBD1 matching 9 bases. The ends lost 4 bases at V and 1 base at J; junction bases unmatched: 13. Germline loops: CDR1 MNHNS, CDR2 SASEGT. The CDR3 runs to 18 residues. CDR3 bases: TGTGCCAGCAGTGCCACCGGGACAGGGCTAGTGGAGAACACTGAAGCTTTCTTT. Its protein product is CASSATGTGLVENTEAFF.

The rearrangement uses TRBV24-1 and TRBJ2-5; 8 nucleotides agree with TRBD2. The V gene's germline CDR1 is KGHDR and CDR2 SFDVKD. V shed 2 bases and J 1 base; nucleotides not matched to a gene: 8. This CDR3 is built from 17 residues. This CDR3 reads CATSDSLHAGGQETQYF. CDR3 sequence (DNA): TGTGCCACCAGTGATTCCCTACACGCGGGAGGCCAAGAGACCCAGTACTTC.

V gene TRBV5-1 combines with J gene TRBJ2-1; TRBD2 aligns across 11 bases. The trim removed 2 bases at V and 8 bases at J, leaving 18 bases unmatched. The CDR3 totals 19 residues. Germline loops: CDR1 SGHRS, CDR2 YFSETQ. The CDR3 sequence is CASSLALGIAGGLRDEQFF. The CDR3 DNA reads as TGCGCCAGCAGCTTAGCGCTAGGTATAGCGGGAGGGCTTAGGGATGAGCAGTTCTTC.

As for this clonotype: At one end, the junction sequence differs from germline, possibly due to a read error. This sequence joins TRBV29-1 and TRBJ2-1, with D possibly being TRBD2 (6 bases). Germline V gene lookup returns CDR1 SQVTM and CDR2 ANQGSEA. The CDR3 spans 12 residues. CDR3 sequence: CSTGLSYDEQFF. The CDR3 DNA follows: TGCAGCACGGGACTGTCCTACGATGAGCAGTTCTTC.

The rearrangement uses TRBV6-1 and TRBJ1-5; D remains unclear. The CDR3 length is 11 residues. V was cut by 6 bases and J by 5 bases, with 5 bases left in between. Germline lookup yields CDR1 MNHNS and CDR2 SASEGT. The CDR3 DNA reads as TGTGCCAGCAGAGCTTATCAGCCCCAGCATTTT. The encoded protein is CASRAYQPQHF.

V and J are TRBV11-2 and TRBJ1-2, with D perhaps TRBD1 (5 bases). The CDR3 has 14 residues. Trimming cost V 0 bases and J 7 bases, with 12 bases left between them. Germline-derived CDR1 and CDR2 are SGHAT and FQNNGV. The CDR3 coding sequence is TGTGCCAGCAGCTTAGATCGAGGGGCGCGTGGCTACACCTTC. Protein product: CASSLDRGARGYTF.

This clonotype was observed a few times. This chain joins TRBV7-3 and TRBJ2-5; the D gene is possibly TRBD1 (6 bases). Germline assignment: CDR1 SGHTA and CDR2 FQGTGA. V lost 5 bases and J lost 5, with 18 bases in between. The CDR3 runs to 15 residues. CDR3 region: CASSVRTGPGETQYF. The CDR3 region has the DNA TGTGCCAGCAGCGTTCGAACAGGGCCGGGGGAGACCCAGTACTTC.

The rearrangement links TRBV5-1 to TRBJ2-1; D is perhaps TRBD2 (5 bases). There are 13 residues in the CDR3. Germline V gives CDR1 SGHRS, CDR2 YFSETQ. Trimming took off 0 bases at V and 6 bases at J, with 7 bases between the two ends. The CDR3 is CASSLGTFNEQFF. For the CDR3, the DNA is TGCGCCAGCAGCTTGGGGACTTTCAATGAGCAGTTCTTC.

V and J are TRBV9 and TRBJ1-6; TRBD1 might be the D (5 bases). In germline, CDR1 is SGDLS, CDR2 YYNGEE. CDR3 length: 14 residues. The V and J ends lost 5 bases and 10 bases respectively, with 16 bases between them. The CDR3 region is CASSYDSFGSPLHF. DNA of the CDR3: TGTGCCAGCAGTTACGACAGCTTTGGGTCACCCCTCCACTTT. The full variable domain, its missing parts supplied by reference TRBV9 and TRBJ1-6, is DSGVTQTPKHLITATGQRVTLRCSPRSGDLSVYWYQQSLDQGLQFLIQYYNGEERAKGNILERFSAQQFPDLHSELNLSSLELGDSALYFCASSYDSFGSPLHFGNGTRLTVT.

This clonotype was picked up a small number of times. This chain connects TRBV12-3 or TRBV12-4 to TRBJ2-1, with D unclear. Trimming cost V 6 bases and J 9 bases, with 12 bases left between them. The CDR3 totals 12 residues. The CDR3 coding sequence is TGTGCCAGCAGCCTCAAAGTTCGTGAGCAGTTCTTC. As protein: CASSLKVREQFF.

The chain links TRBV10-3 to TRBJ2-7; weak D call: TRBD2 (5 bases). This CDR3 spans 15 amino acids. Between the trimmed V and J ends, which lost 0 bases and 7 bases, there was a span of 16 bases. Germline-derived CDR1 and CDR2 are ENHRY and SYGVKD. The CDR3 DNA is TGTGCCATCAGTGAGTCCCCGGGAACTATGGGGGAGCAGTACTTC. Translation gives CAISESPGTMGEQYF.

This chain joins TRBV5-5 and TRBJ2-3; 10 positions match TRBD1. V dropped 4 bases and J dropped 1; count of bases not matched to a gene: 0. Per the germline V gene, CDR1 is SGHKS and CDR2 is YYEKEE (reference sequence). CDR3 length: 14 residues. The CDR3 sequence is CASSGQGGTDTQYF. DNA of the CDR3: TGTGCCAGCAGCGGACAGGGGGGCACAGATACGCAGTATTTT.

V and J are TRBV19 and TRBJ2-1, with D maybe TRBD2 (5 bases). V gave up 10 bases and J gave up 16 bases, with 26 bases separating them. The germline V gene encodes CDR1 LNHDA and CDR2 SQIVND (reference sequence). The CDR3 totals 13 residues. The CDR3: CATTGMYGNELFF. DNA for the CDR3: TGTGCCACCACCGGGATGTACGGTAACGAGCTCTTCTTC.

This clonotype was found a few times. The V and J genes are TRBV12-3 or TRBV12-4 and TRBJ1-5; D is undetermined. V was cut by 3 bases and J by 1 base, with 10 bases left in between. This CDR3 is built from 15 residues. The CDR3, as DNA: TGTGCCAGCAGTTTTTTTTTCGGAAGCAATCAGCCCCAGCATTTT. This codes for CASSFFFGSNQPQHF.

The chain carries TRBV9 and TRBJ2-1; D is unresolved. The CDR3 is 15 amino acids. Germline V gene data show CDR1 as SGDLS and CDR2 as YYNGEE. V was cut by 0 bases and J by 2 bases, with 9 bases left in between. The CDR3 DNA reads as TGTGCCAGCAGCGTAGTTTCGGGTACCTACAATGAGCAGTTCTTC. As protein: CASSVVSGTYNEQFF.

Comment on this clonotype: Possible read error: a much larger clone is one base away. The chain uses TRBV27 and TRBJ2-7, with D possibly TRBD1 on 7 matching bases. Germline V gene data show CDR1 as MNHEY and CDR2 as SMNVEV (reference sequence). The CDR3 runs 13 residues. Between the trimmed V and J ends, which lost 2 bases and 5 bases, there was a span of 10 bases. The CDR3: CASSLQGGDEQYF. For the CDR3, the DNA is TGTGCCAGCAGTTTACAGGGGGGCGACGAGCAGTACTTC.

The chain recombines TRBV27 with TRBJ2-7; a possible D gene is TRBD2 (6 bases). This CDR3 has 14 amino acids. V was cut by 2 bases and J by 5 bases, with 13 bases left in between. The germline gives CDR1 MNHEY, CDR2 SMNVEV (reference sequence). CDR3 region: CASSLLLAPNEQYF. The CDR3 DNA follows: TGTGCCAGCAGTTTACTTCTAGCGCCTAACGAGCAGTACTTC.

CDR3 amino acids: CASSEVAGGPGELFF. The CDR3 region has the DNA TGCGCCAGCAGCGAGGTAGCGGGAGGGCCCGGGGAGCTGTTTTTT. V and J are TRBV4-1 and TRBJ2-2; 11 bases fit TRBD2. CDR1 is MGHRA, CDR2 YSYEKL, per germline. J gave up 6 bases and V 5 bases, and 5 bases lay outside the gene matches. This CDR3 is 15 amino acids long.

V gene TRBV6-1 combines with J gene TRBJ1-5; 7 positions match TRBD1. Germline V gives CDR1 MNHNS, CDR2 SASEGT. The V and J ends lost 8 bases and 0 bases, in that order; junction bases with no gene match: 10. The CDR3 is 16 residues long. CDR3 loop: CASAGQIYYSNQPQHF. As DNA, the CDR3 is TGTGCCAGCGCGGGACAGATCTACTATAGCAATCAGCCCCAGCATTTT.

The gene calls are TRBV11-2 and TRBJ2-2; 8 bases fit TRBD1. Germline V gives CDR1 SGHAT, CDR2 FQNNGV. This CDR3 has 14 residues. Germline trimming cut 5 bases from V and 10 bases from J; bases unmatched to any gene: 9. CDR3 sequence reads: CASSRGTGQEELFF. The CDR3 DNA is TGTGCCAGCAGCCGCGGGACAGGACAGGAGGAGCTGTTTTTT.

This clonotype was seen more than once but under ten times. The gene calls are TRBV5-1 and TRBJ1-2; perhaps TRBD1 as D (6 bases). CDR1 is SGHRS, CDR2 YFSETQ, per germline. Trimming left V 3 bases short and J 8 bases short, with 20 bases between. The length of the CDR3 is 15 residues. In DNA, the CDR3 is TGCGCCAGCAGCTGGACGGGGGACACAAAATACGGCTACACCTTC. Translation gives CASSWTGDTKYGYTF.

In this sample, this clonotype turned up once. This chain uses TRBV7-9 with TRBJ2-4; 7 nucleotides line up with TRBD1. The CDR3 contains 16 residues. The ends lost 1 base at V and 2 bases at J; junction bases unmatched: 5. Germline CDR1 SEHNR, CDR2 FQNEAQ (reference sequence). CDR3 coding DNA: TGTGCCAGCAGCTTAGTCCAGGGGGTCTCCAAAAACATTCAGTACTTC. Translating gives CASSLVQGVSKNIQYF.

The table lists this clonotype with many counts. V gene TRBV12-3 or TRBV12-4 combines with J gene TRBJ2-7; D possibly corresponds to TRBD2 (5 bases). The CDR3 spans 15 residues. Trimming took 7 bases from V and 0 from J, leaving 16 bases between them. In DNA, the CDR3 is TGTGCCAGCACCCTAAGGACTTCAAGCTCCTACGAGCAGTACTTC. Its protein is CASTLRTSSSYEQYF.

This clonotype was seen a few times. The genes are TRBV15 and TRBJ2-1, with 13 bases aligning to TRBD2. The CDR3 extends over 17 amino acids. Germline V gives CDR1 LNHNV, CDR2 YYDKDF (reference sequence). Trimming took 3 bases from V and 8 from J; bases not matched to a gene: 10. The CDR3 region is CATSRQWTSGSIYEQFF. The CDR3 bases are TGTGCCACCAGCAGGCAGTGGACTAGCGGGAGTATATATGAGCAGTTCTTC.